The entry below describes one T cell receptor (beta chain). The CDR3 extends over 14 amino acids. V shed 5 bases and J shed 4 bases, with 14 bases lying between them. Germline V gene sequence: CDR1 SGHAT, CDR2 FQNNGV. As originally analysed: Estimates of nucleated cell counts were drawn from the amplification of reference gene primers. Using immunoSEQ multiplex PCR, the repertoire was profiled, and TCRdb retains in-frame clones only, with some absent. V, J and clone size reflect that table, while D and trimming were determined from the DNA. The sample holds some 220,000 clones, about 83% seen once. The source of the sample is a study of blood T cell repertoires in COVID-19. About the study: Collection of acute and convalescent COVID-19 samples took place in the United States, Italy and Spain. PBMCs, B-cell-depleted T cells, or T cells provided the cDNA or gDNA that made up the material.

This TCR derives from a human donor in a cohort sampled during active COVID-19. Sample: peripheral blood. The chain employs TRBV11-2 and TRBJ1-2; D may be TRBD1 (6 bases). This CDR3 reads CASSTAQGSYGYTF. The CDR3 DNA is TGTGCCAGCAGCACGGCACAGGGTTCCTATGGCTACACCTTC. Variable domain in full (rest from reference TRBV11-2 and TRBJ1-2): EAGVAQSPRYKIIEKRQSVAFWCNPISGHATLYWYQQILGQGPKLLIQFQNNGVVDDSQLPKDRFSAERLKGVDSTLKIQPAKLEDSAVYLCASSTAQGSYGYTFGSGTRLTVV.